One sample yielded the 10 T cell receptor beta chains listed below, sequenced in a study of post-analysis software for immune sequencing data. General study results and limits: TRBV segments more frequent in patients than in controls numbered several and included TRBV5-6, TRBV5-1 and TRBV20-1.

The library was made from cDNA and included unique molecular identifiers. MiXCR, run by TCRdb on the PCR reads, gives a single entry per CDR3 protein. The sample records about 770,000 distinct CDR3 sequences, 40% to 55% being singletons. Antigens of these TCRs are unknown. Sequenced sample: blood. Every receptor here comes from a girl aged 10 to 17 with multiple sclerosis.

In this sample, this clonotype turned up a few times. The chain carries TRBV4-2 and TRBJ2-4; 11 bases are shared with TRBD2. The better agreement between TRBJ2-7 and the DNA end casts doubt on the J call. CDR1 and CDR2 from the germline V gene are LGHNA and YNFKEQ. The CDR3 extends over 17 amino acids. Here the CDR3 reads CASSPLQGGLADYEQYF. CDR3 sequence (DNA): TGTGCCAGCAGCCCCCTTCAAGGGGGACTAGCGGACTACGAGCAGTACTTC.

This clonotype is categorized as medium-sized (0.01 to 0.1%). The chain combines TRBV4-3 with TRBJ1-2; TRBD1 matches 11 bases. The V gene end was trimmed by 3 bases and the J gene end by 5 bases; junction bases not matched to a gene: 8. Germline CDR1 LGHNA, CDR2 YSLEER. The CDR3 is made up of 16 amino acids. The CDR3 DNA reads TGCGCCAGCAGCCATGTAGACCGGGACAGGGGGTATGGCTACACCTTC. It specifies CASSHVDRDRGYGYTF.

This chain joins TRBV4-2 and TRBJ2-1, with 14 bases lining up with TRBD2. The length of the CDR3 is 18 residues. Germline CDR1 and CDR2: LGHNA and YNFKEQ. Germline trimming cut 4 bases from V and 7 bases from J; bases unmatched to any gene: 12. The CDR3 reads CASSPGLAGGSLGNEQFF. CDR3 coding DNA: TGTGCCAGCAGCCCCGGACTAGCGGGAGGATCATTAGGTAATGAGCAGTTCTTC.

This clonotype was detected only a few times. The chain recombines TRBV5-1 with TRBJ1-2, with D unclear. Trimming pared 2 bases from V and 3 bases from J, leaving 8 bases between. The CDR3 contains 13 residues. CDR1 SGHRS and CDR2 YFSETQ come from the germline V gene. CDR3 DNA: TGCGCCAGCAGCTTTGGGTCGGACTATGGCTACACCTTC. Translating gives CASSFGSDYGYTF.

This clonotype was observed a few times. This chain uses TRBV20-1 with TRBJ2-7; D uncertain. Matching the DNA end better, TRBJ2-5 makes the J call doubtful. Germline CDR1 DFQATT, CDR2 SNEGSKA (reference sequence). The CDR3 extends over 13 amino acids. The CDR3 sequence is CSARDYLGETQYF. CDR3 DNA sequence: TGCAGTGCTAGAGATTATTTAGGAGAGACCCAGTACTTC.

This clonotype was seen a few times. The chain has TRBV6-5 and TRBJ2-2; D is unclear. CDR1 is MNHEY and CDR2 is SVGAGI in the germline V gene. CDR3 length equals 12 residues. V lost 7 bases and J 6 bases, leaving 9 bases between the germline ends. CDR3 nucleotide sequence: TGTGCCAGCACGAATGGGGCCGGGGAGCTGTTTTTT. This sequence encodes CASTNGAGELFF.

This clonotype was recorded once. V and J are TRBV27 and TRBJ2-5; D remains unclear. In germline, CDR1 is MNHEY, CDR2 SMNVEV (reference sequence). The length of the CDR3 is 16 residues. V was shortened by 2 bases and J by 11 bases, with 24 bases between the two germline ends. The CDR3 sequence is CASSLTPHSPVGEQYF. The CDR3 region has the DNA TGTGCCAGCAGTTTAACCCCTCACAGTCCTGTCGGTGAGCAGTACTTC.

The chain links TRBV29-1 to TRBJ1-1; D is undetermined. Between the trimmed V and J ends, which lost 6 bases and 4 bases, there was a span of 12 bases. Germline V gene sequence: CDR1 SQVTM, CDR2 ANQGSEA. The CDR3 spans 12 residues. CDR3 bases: TGCAGCGTCCTGACCCCGGGCACTGAAGCTTTCTTT. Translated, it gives CSVLTPGTEAFF.

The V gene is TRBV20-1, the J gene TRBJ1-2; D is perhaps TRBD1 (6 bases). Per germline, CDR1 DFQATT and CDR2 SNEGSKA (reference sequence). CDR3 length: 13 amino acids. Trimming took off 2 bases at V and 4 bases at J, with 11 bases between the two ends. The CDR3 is CSARRGEVYGYTF. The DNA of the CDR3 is TGCAGTGCTAGAAGGGGGGAGGTCTATGGCTACACCTTC.

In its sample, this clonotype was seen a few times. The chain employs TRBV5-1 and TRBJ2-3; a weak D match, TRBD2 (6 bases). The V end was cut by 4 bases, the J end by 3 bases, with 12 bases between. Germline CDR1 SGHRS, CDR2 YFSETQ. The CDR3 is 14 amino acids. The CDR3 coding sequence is TGCGCCAGCAGCCCGGGACTCGGGACAGATACGCAGTATTTT. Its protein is CASSPGLGTDTQYF.